The 30 T cell receptor beta chains listed next were all sequenced from one sample in a study of blood T cells in healthy people across ages (dated by TCRdb to about 2015). Library prep was done by 5' RACE. TCRdb lists the instrument as Illumina HiSeq 2500. A second roughly 6 to 11 cycle PCR used a sample-barcoded 5' primer and a J-beta primer mix. TCRdb ran its own pipeline on the public reads, namely fastp trimming at Q25 and MiXCR clone calling, and kept in-frame beta chains. Each entry is one CDR3 protein sequence, shown with its most common DNA and genes. The sample table shows some 900,000 distinct CDR3 sequences, and about 44% are seen once. In total, the top ten clones hold around 15% of the sample. The sequenced sample was blood. The receptors come from a man aged 25-40 years in good health.

This clonotype was detected only once. CDR3 sequence: CASSKAAPSSTYEQYF. The CDR3 nucleotides read TGTGCCAGCAGCAAAGCAGCCCCCTCGTCGACCTACGAGCAGTACTTC. The V gene is TRBV21-1, the J gene TRBJ2-7; no check of the table's D call, TRBD1, against the DNA was made. TRBV21-1 is a listed pseudogene. The CDR3 is 16 amino acids.

This clonotype was seen more than once but under ten times. The chain uses TRBV11-2 and TRBJ2-5, with unresolved D. CDR1 SGHAT and CDR2 FQNNGV come from the germline V gene. The CDR3 length is 10 residues. Trimming removed 3 bases from V and 5 bases from J, with 1 base in between. The CDR3 spells CASSFETQYF. The CDR3 DNA is TGTGCCAGCAGCTTTGAGACCCAGTACTTC.

The chain combines TRBV6-2 or TRBV6-3 with TRBJ1-1; no clear D gene. Trimming removed 2 bases from V and 8 bases from J, with 6 bases in between. There are 11 residues in the CDR3. CDR1 and CDR2 from the germline V gene are MNHEY and SVGEGT. The CDR3 bases are TGTGCCAGCAGTTACCCAGAGGAAGCTTTCTTT. Its protein is CASSYPEEAFF.

This chain links TRBV4-1 with TRBJ2-5; tentative D call: TRBD2 (6 bases). Between the trimmed V and J ends, which lost 4 bases and 0 bases, there was a span of 18 bases. Germline values: CDR1 MGHRA, CDR2 YSYEKL. This CDR3 is 17 amino acids long. CDR3 loop: CASSPIPGTRDQETQYF. The CDR3 region has the DNA TGCGCCAGCAGCCCTATACCCGGGACTCGGGACCAAGAGACCCAGTACTTC.

The rearrangement links TRBV7-2 to TRBJ2-3; 8 positions match TRBD2. In germline, CDR1 is SGHTA, CDR2 FQGNSA. The length of the CDR3 is 16 residues. The V and J ends lost 0 bases and 3 bases, in that order; junction bases with no gene match: 5. CDR3 loop: CASSLAGSGGTDTQYF. The CDR3 nucleotides are TGTGCCAGCAGCTTAGCGGGCAGCGGGGGAACAGATACGCAGTATTTT.

The V gene is TRBV25-1, the J gene TRBJ2-7; D is unclear. Germline V CDR1 and CDR2: MGHDK, SYGVNS. V shed 3 bases and J shed 2 bases, with 14 bases lying between them. This CDR3 comprises 15 residues. CDR3 DNA: TGTGCCAGCAGTGAGCTTGTGGGGTGGGCCTACGAGCAGTACTTC. Translating it yields CASSELVGWAYEQYF.

In its sample, this clonotype was seen a few times. This chain connects TRBV13 to TRBJ2-6; D uncertain. Germline V gene lookup returns CDR1 PRHDT and CDR2 FYEKMQ (reference sequence). V lost 2 bases to trimming and J lost 1 base, with 3 bases between them. The CDR3 has 14 amino acids. CDR3 sequence: CASSLMSGANVLTF. CDR3 in DNA: TGTGCCAGCAGCTTAATGTCTGGGGCCAACGTCCTGACTTTC.

The J gene is TRBJ2-1, the V gene TRBV7-2, with 12 nucleotides matching TRBD2. The CDR3 contains 17 residues. Germline CDR1 reads SGHTA; CDR2 reads FQGNSA. Losses at the gene ends were 5 bases for V and 7 bases for J; bases not matched to a gene: 12. The CDR3, as DNA: TGTGCCAGCAGCCCCCTCCCGCTAGCGGGGGGGACGAATGAGCAGTTCTTC. Protein: CASSPLPLAGGTNEQFF.

This clonotype was seen a few times. V and J are TRBV28 and TRBJ1-1; 8 positions agree with TRBD1. Losses at the gene ends were 5 bases for V and 1 base for J; bases not matched to a gene: 9. Germline lookup yields CDR1 MDHEN and CDR2 SYDVKM. This CDR3 is 16 amino acids long. CDR3 loop: CASSPPFGQGNTEAFF. The CDR3 bases are TGTGCCAGCAGTCCACCATTTGGACAGGGGAACACTGAAGCTTTCTTT. Full variable domain (rest looked up from reference TRBV28 and TRBJ1-1): DVKVTQSSRYLVKRTGEKVFLECVQDMDHENMFWYRQDPGLGLRLIYFSYDVKMKEKGDIPEGYSVSREKKERFSLILESASTNQTSMYLCASSPPFGQGNTEAFFGQGTRLTVV.

J is TRBJ2-7 and V is TRBV9; D is undetermined. TRBJ2-5 matches the DNA end more closely, so the J call is doubtful. This CDR3 has 14 residues. CDR1 is SGDLS, CDR2 YYNGEE, per germline. CDR3 DNA: TGTGCCAGCAGCGTTAACTGGCAAGGGGAGACCCAGTACTTC. Translating gives CASSVNWQGETQYF.

The V call is TRBV27, the J call TRBJ1-4; D possibly corresponds to TRBD1 (6 bases). CDR1 and CDR2 from the germline V gene are MNHEY and SMNVEV (reference sequence). The CDR3 covers 14 residues. V gave up 3 bases and J gave up 6 bases, with 11 bases separating them. CDR3 DNA: TGTGCCAGCAGTTTCAGGGGTCCTGATGAAAAACTGTTTTTT. Translated: CASSFRGPDEKLFF.

The CDR3 DNA sequence: TGTGCCAGCAGCACCGACACAGGTCGCTCCTACAATGAGCAGTTCTTC. It encodes CASSTDTGRSYNEQFF. The chain carries TRBV11-3 and TRBJ2-1; tentatively, D is TRBD1 (5 bases). Germline V gene sequence: CDR1 SGHNT, CDR2 YENEEA. V dropped 5 bases and J dropped 0 bases, with 14 bases sitting between them. The CDR3 extends over 16 amino acids.

The chain employs TRBV7-2 and TRBJ1-3, with D unclear. The CDR3 consists of 15 residues. CDR1 and CDR2 from the germline V gene are SGHTA and FQGNSA. V dropped 1 base and J dropped 4 bases, with 11 bases sitting between them. The CDR3 loop is CASSLDPAYGNTIYF. The CDR3 region has the DNA TGTGCCAGCAGCTTAGACCCAGCGTACGGAAACACCATATATTTT.

In this sample, this clonotype turned up many times. V is TRBV11-1 and J is TRBJ2-1; 12 positions agree with TRBD2. This CDR3 has 16 amino acids. J was trimmed by 4 bases and V by 3 bases; bases with no gene match: 4. Germline CDR1 reads SGHAT; CDR2 reads FQDESV (reference sequence). In nucleotides, the CDR3 is TGTGCCAGCAGCTTTCCTAGCGGGGGGGTTTACAATGAGCAGTTCTTC. Translating gives CASSFPSGGVYNEQFF.

The J gene is TRBJ1-1, the V gene TRBV28; 9 positions match TRBD1. V was pared by 4 bases and J by 11 bases, with 11 bases of the junction left unmatched. In germline, CDR1 is MDHEN, CDR2 SYDVKM. The length of the CDR3 is 14 residues. The CDR3 DNA follows: TGTGCCAGCAGTTACCCAGACAGGGGGGGTGAGGCTTTCTTT. Protein sequence: CASSYPDRGGEAFF.

This chain uses TRBV29-1 with TRBJ2-5, with 7 bases matching TRBD1. Gene TRBJ2-7 matches the end of the DNA better, so the J call may be wrong. Germline CDR1 is SQVTM and CDR2 is ANQGSEA. The CDR3 spans 15 residues. The CDR3 region is CSVENRGGRISEQYF. The CDR3 DNA follows: TGCAGCGTTGAAAACAGGGGCGGACGCATTTCCGAGCAGTACTTC.

In this sample, this clonotype turned up once. This CDR3 is CAISISGDTQYF. The DNA for the CDR3 is TGTGCCATCAGTATCAGTGGAGATACGCAGTATTTT. J is TRBJ2-3 and V is TRBV10-3; no reliable D call. CDR3 length: 12 amino acids. Trimming cost V 5 bases and J 5 bases, with 8 bases left between them. CDR1 ENHRY and CDR2 SYGVKD come from the germline V gene.

This clonotype was counted only a few times. The V call is TRBV25-1, the J call TRBJ2-7; TRBD1 agrees at 10 bases. Germline V gene lookup returns CDR1 MGHDK and CDR2 SYGVNS. The CDR3 spans 15 residues. Trimming took 4 bases from V and 2 from J; bases not matched to a gene: 5. CDR3 loop: CASSADRGQTYEQYF. CDR3 DNA: TGTGCCAGCAGTGCCGACAGGGGGCAGACCTACGAGCAGTACTTC.

V and J are TRBV2 and TRBJ2-3; D possibly matches TRBD1 or TRBD2 (5 bases each). Germline CDR1 and CDR2: SNHLY and FYNNEI. The V end lost 2 bases, the J end lost 6 bases, and 15 bases lay between the germline ends. The CDR3 contains 15 residues. For the CDR3, the DNA is TGTGCCAGCAGTGAAAGGGGAGCGAGGGCGGATACGCAGTATTTT. Amino acids: CASSERGARADTQYF.

This clonotype was observed a few times. J is TRBJ1-1 and V is TRBV4-2; D unclear. The germline gives CDR1 LGHNA, CDR2 YNFKEQ. Trimming removed 0 bases at V and 4 bases at J, with 9 bases between. The CDR3 totals 14 residues. CDR3 sequence (DNA): TGTGCCAGCAGCCAAGAGGGGTGGTCCACTGAAGCTTTCTTT. Protein sequence: CASSQEGWSTEAFF.

This clonotype was detected a few times. The chain employs TRBV25-1 and TRBJ1-4; a weak D match, TRBD1 (5 bases). This CDR3 has 14 residues. Germline lookup yields CDR1 MGHDK and CDR2 SYGVNS. V gave up 3 bases and J gave up 8 bases, with 13 bases separating them. For the CDR3, the DNA is TGTGCCAGCAGTGAGCCTACAGGATACGAAAAACTGTTTTTT. Translating gives CASSEPTGYEKLFF.

Written as DNA, the CDR3 is TGTGCCAGCAGCGTAGAGAACTACCTCACAGATACGCAGTATTTT. This encodes CASSVENYLTDTQYF. J is TRBJ2-3 and V is TRBV9; no firm D call. The ends were cut back, 0 bases at V and 2 bases at J, with 10 bases in the middle. CDR1 and CDR2 from the germline V gene are SGDLS and YYNGEE. CDR3 length: 15 amino acids.

A few counts support this clonotype. This sequence joins TRBV28 and TRBJ1-6; a weak D match, TRBD1 (5 bases). CDR1 MDHEN and CDR2 SYDVKM come from the germline V gene. V was shortened by 5 bases and J by 6 bases, with 17 bases between the two germline ends. The CDR3 length is 16 residues. CDR3 loop: CASSTTAFGPNSPLHF. The CDR3 region has the DNA TGTGCCAGCAGTACGACAGCCTTTGGCCCTAATTCACCCCTCCACTTT.

The gene calls are TRBV21-1 and TRBJ1-4. TRBV21-1 is a pseudogene. The CDR3 has 13 amino acids. CDR3 in DNA: TGTGCCAACCGGTCCGCAACTAATGAAAAACTGTTTTTT. Residues: CANRSATNEKLFF.

In this sample, this clonotype turned up a few times. The chain carries TRBV27 and TRBJ2-7; 7 nucleotides agree with TRBD1. V trimming: 10 bases; J trimming: 5 bases; junction bases outside the gene matches: 11. This CDR3 is 13 amino acids long. Per the germline V gene, CDR1 is MNHEY and CDR2 is SMNVEV (reference sequence). The CDR3 loop is CATIQQGKDEQYF. Here the CDR3 DNA reads TGTGCCACCATCCAACAGGGGAAGGACGAGCAGTACTTC.

The CDR3 DNA follows: TGTGCCATCAGTGAAGCAGGGGGGAGCTCCTACGAGCAGTACTTC. Its protein is CAISEAGGSSYEQYF. V and J are TRBV10-3 and TRBJ2-7; D is perhaps TRBD1 (7 bases). The CDR3 sequence is 15 residues long. From germline, CDR1 is ENHRY and CDR2 SYGVKD. Trimming pared 3 bases from V and 0 bases from J, leaving 12 bases between.

On this clonotype itself: Being one base from a much bigger clone, this may be a read error. The chain recombines TRBV19 with TRBJ2-1; TRBD2 might be the D (5 bases). The J call is uncertain, as TRBJ2-7 better fits the DNA end. The CDR3 extends over 16 amino acids. Germline V gene lookup returns CDR1 LNHDA and CDR2 SQIVND (reference sequence). Written as DNA, the CDR3 is TGTGCCAGTAGTTATATTTTGACTTACGGGATCCATGAGCAGTACTTC. Translation gives CASSYILTYGIHEQYF.

This sequence joins TRBV7-9 and TRBJ1-2, with D maybe TRBD1 (6 bases). Germline V CDR1 and CDR2: SEHNR, FQNEAQ (reference sequence). The CDR3 runs to 14 residues. The V gene lost 7 bases and the J gene lost 3 bases, with 15 bases spanning the gap. The CDR3 DNA reads TGTGCCAGCATAACGGCAGGGGTTGACTATGGCTACACCTTC. Its translation: CASITAGVDYGYTF.

The chain is built from TRBV27 and TRBJ1-5; D ambiguous. CDR1 is MNHEY, CDR2 SMNVEV, per germline (reference sequence). V was pared by 6 bases and J by 2 bases, with 20 bases between. The CDR3 contains 17 residues. The CDR3 coding sequence is TGTGCCAGCAGAGTGGACTGGGGTGGGTCGGGCAATCAGCCCCAGCATTTT. Translation: CASRVDWGGSGNQPQHF.

Ten or more counts support this clonotype. The chain links TRBV5-5 to TRBJ2-4; D is unclear. The CDR3 is 15 residues long. V lost 0 bases and J 6 bases, leaving 13 bases between the germline ends. CDR1 is SGHKS and CDR2 is YYEKEE in the germline V gene (reference sequence). Here the CDR3 reads CASSLDLPTGNIQYF. In DNA form, the CDR3 reads TGTGCCAGCAGCTTGGATCTCCCGACGGGAAACATTCAGTACTTC.